These 4 T cell receptor beta chains came from one sample sequenced in a study of molecular identifiers for immune sequencing clone quantification. One entry per CDR3 protein, called by TCRdb with MiXCR from the PCR reads. Here the sample spans about 640,000 distinct CDR3 sequences, 20% being singletons. The sequencing sample was made of naive CD8+ T cells from blood, with Jurkat cell RNA spiked in. Stated subset: FACS-sorted CD8+CD4-CCR7+CD45RA+ naive T cells. The source is a human donor in good health. Some libraries in this study had Jurkat cell RNA spiked in.

This clonotype was seen repeatedly, ten times or more. The V call is TRBV5-5, the J call TRBJ2-3; TRBD2 matches 15 bases. Trimming at V came to 1 base and at J to 0 bases, leaving 6 bases not matched to a gene. Germline-derived CDR1 and CDR2 are SGHKS and YYEKEE (reference sequence). The CDR3 extends over 19 amino acids. CDR3 in amino acids: CASSLKGLAGGLSTDTQYF. CDR3 bases: TGTGCCAGCAGCTTGAAAGGACTAGCGGGAGGGTTAAGCACAGATACGCAGTATTTT.

This clonotype was recorded many times. The rearrangement uses TRBV12-3 or TRBV12-4 and TRBJ2-5, with 8 bases that match TRBD1. The J segment lost 5 bases and the V segment lost 5 bases, leaving 10 bases of the junction unmatched. The CDR3 loop spans 15 amino acids. CDR3 in DNA: TGTGCCAGCAGTCTAGAGGACAGGGCCGTGGAGACCCAGTACTTC. Its protein is CASSLEDRAVETQYF.

This clonotype was counted between two and nine times. This rearrangement joins TRBV20-1 to TRBJ2-5, with 14 nucleotides matching TRBD2. Losses at the gene ends were 3 bases for V and 3 bases for J; bases not matched to a gene: 6. The CDR3 loop spans 16 amino acids. Germline CDR1 and CDR2: DFQATT and SNEGSKA (reference sequence). Here the CDR3 DNA reads TGCAGTGCTAGTAACGCGGGACTAGCGGGGGAAGAGACCCAGTACTTC. As protein: CSASNAGLAGEETQYF.

This clonotype was seen a few times. The V and J genes are TRBV30 and TRBJ2-2, with D possibly being TRBD2 (6 bases). The CDR3 is 14 residues long. Germline V CDR1 and CDR2: GTSNPN, SVGIG (reference sequence). Trimming took 4 bases from V and 3 from J, leaving 12 bases between them. The CDR3 DNA reads TGTGCCTGGAACCGGGACTTATACACCGGGGAGCTGTTTTTT. Translated: CAWNRDLYTGELFF.